The 16 T cell receptor beta chains listed next were all sequenced from one sample in a study of blood T cell repertoires in COVID-19. Profiling relied on immunoSEQ multiplex PCR, and the TCRdb table lists in-frame clones only, not all of them. This sample has 300,000 to 350,000 clones, with about 93% found just once. The material sequenced was peripheral blood. The source of these receptors is a woman aged 18 to 35 who had recovered from COVID-19.

The V gene is TRBV12-3 or TRBV12-4, the J gene TRBJ1-5; D not certain. Trimming left V 5 bases short and J 6 bases short, with 11 bases between. The CDR3 is 13 residues long. The CDR3 DNA is TGTGCCAGCAGTCCCGTGGGGAGTCAGCCCCAGCATTTT. It yields the protein CASSPVGSQPQHF.

This chain joins TRBV7-9 and TRBJ2-7; D gene unclear. The V end was cut by 3 bases, the J end by 4 bases, with 7 bases between. This CDR3 is built from 12 residues. The germline V gene encodes CDR1 SEHNR and CDR2 FQNEAQ (reference sequence). The CDR3 nucleotides read TGTGCCAGCAGCTTTGAGGTGTACGAGCAGTACGTC. As protein: CASSFEVYEQYV.

Here the CDR3 reads CSATDRGNTEAFF. The CDR3 DNA reads as TGCAGTGCTACTGACAGGGGCAACACTGAAGCTTTCTTT. The rearrangement joins TRBV20-1 to TRBJ1-1; 8 nucleotides match TRBD1. This CDR3 comprises 13 residues. V dropped 4 bases and J dropped 2; count of bases not matched to a gene: 3. In germline, CDR1 is DFQATT, CDR2 SNEGSKA (reference sequence).

The chain is built from TRBV27 and TRBJ1-3; D ambiguous. Trimming took 3 bases from V and 0 from J, leaving 6 bases between them. The CDR3 loop spans 14 amino acids. The germline gives CDR1 MNHEY, CDR2 SMNVEV (reference sequence). The CDR3 nucleotides read TGTGCCAGCAGTTTCGGAGGCTCTGGAAACACCATATATTTT. This sequence encodes CASSFGGSGNTIYF.

The chain links TRBV9 to TRBJ2-3; D possibly corresponds to TRBD1 (5 bases). Germline values: CDR1 SGDLS, CDR2 YYNGEE. V dropped 0 bases and J dropped 4 bases, with 15 bases sitting between them. The CDR3 is 16 residues long. The CDR3 spells CASSVGVGDGADTQYF. In DNA, the CDR3 is TGTGCCAGCAGCGTAGGGGTAGGGGATGGCGCAGATACGCAGTATTTT.

V usage is TRBV7-2 and J usage is TRBJ1-1, with TRBD1 as a possible D gene (6 bases). This CDR3 is 15 amino acids long. V lost 1 base and J lost 5, with 14 bases in between. Germline lookup yields CDR1 SGHTA and CDR2 FQGNSA. In nucleotides, the CDR3 is TGTGCCAGCAGCTTAGTCCACAGGGTAGGGACTGAAGCTTTCTTT. It codes for CASSLVHRVGTEAFF.

The gene calls are TRBV5-1 and TRBJ1-2, with 9 bases aligning to TRBD1. J gave up 2 bases and V 5 bases, and 1 base lay outside the gene matches. Germline CDR1 and CDR2: SGHRS and YFSETQ. The CDR3 consists of 13 residues. The CDR3: CASRTGGNYGYTF. The CDR3 DNA follows: TGCGCCAGCAGGACAGGGGGGAACTATGGCTACACCTTC.

V is TRBV4-3 and J is TRBJ2-3; TRBD2 agrees at 12 bases. This CDR3 has 17 amino acids. With 2 bases clipped from V and 1 base from J, the junction kept 4 bases outside the gene matches. In germline, CDR1 is LGHNA, CDR2 YSLEER. This chain's CDR3 is CASSQSLAGGRTDTQYF. CDR3 bases: TGCGCCAGCAGCCAATCACTAGCGGGAGGCCGCACAGATACGCAGTATTTT.

The chain employs TRBV6-6 and TRBJ2-1; 7 bases line up with TRBD1. Germline V gene lookup returns CDR1 MNHNY and CDR2 SVGAGI (reference sequence). V was clipped by 5 bases and J by 7 bases; unmatched bases: 2. The CDR3 length is 12 residues. CDR3 in amino acids: CASSTGVNEQFF. CDR3 nucleotides: TGTGCCAGCAGTACAGGGGTAAATGAGCAGTTCTTC.

V usage is TRBV9 and J usage is TRBJ1-6, with D possibly being TRBD1 (5 bases). Trimming pared 0 bases from V and 7 bases from J, leaving 11 bases between. This CDR3 contains 15 residues. Germline CDR1 SGDLS, CDR2 YYNGEE. The chain's CDR3 is CASSVGGVSNSPLHF. CDR3 DNA: TGTGCCAGCAGCGTAGGGGGGGTGAGCAATTCACCCCTCCACTTT.

The rearrangement joins TRBV24-1 to TRBJ2-3, with D possibly TRBD1 on 5 matching bases. Trimming cost V 2 bases and J 6 bases, with 8 bases left between them. The CDR3 extends over 13 amino acids. Germline V gives CDR1 KGHDR, CDR2 SFDVKD. The CDR3 DNA sequence: TGTGCCACCAGTGATTCAGGGCTGGATACGCAGTATTTT. Its protein product is CATSDSGLDTQYF.

V gene TRBV2 combines with J gene TRBJ2-3; 13 nucleotides align to TRBD2. Germline V gene data show CDR1 as SNHLY and CDR2 as FYNNEI. The CDR3 is 18 residues long. V was clipped by 6 bases and J by 2 bases; unmatched bases: 11. The CDR3 loop reads CASRLAGGPGYDTDTQYF. The CDR3, as DNA: TGTGCCAGCAGACTAGCGGGAGGGCCGGGATATGACACAGATACGCAGTATTTT.

This clone was observed a handful of times. This chain connects TRBV10-3 to TRBJ1-3; 7 bases are shared with TRBD1. Losses at the gene ends were 6 bases for V and 0 bases for J; bases not matched to a gene: 11. CDR1 and CDR2 (germline): ENHRY, SYGVKD. There are 17 residues in the CDR3. Written as DNA, the CDR3 is TGTGCCATCAGCGGCGCAGGCAGGGGGAGCTCTGGAAACACCATATATTTT. As protein: CAISGAGRGSSGNTIYF.

V gene TRBV6-4 combines with J gene TRBJ1-6, with D unclear. This CDR3 is built from 13 residues. V was clipped by 7 bases and J by 9 bases, with 13 bases between them. Germline CDR1 MRHNA, CDR2 SNTAGT. In nucleotides, the CDR3 is TGTGCCAGCATACTAGTTTTAGGTTCACCCCTCCACTTT. This encodes CASILVLGSPLHF.

With regard to this clone: Other DNA sequences in the sample encode the same CDR3. This chain connects TRBV5-8 to TRBJ2-5, with D maybe TRBD2 (5 bases). Trimming pared 4 bases from V and 5 bases from J, leaving 15 bases between. The CDR3 extends over 14 amino acids. CDR1 is SGHTS and CDR2 is YDEGEE in the germline V gene. CDR3: CASSPRTDPETQYF. The DNA for the CDR3 is TGTGCCAGCAGCCCCCGGACTGACCCGGAGACCCAGTACTTC.

The chain combines TRBV27 with TRBJ1-1, with 7 nucleotides matching TRBD1. CDR1 MNHEY and CDR2 SMNVEV come from the germline V gene (reference sequence). V lost 8 bases to trimming and J lost 0 bases; unmatched junction nucleotides: 3. CDR3 length: 13 amino acids. Written as DNA, the CDR3 is TGTGCCAGCGGGGACAGTATGAACACTGAAGCTTTCTTT. Protein sequence: CASGDSMNTEAFF.